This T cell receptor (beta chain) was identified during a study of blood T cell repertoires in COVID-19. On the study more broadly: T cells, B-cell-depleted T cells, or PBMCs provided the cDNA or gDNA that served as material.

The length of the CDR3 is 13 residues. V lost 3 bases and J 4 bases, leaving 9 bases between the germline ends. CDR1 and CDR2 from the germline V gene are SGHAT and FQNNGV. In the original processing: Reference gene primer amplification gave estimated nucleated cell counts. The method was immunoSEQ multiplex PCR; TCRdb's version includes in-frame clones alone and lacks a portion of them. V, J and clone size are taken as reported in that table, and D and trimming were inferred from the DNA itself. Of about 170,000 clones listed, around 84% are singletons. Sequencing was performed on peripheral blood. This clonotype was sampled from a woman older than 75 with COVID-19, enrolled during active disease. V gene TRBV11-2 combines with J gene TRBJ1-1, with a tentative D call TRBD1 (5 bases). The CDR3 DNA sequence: TGTGCCAGCAGCTTCCAGGGCACCACTGAAGCTTTCTTT. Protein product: CASSFQGTTEAFF.